The 3 T cell receptor beta chains below were found in one sample sequenced in a study of monozygotic twins with cystic fibrosis. Assay: immunoSEQ multiplex PCR; the TCRdb copy retains only in-frame clones and omits some. The sample contains around 30,000 clones, around 85% of which appear only once. Material: blood. Every receptor here comes from a girl aged 2 to 9 with cystic fibrosis.

In its sample, this clone was seen once. This chain links TRBV6-6 with TRBJ1-1; D is possibly TRBD1 (5 bases). Germline lookup yields CDR1 MNHNY and CDR2 SVGAGI (reference sequence). The CDR3 covers 11 residues. V shed 8 bases and J shed 6 bases, with 10 bases lying between them. The CDR3: CASRGGSEAFF. In DNA form, the CDR3 reads TGTGCCAGCCGTGGGGGGTCTGAAGCTTTCTTT.

The chain is built from TRBV7-7 and TRBJ2-5, with TRBD2 matching over 12 bases. The CDR3 sequence is 17 residues long. Germline V gene data show CDR1 as SSHAT and CDR2 as FNYEAQ (reference sequence). The J segment lost 2 bases and the V segment lost 1 base, leaving 5 bases of the junction unmatched. DNA for the CDR3: TGTGCCAGCAGCTTAGTCCCTCTAGCGGGAGGGCAAGAGACCCAGTACTTC. It yields the protein CASSLVPLAGGQETQYF.

As DNA, the CDR3 is TGTGCCTGGAGTGTATCTCCGCCCTACGAGCAGTACTTC. Its translation: CAWSVSPPYEQYF. V usage is TRBV30 and J usage is TRBJ2-7; D is undetermined. This CDR3 has 13 residues. The V gene's germline CDR1 is GTSNPN and CDR2 SVGIG (reference sequence). The germline V and J ends were trimmed by 0 bases and 2 bases, with 8 bases remaining between them.